This T cell receptor (beta chain) was observed in a study of blood T cell repertoires in COVID-19. Study context: T cells, B-cell-depleted T cells, or PBMCs provided the cDNA or gDNA that served as material.

In the original analysis: Reference gene primer amplification yielded estimated nucleated cell counts. Profiled with immunoSEQ multiplex PCR; TCRdb holds only in-frame clones, not every one. For V, J and clone size, that table is used; D and trimming come from the DNA. The sample shows 65,000 or so clones, 76% of them seen only once. The sample holds one count of this clone. Losses at the gene ends were 3 bases for V and 2 bases for J; bases not matched to a gene: 6. CDR1 and CDR2 (germline): SGHRS, YFSETQ. The CDR3 spans 16 residues. The chain carries TRBV5-1 and TRBJ2-5; 11 positions match TRBD2. Specimen: peripheral blood. The origin of this receptor is a woman aged 45-65 years with active or convalescent COVID-19. CDR3 coding DNA: TGCGCCAGCAGCTCAGGCGGGACTAGCGGTCAAGAGACCCAGTACTTC. This translates into CASSSGGTSGQETQYF.